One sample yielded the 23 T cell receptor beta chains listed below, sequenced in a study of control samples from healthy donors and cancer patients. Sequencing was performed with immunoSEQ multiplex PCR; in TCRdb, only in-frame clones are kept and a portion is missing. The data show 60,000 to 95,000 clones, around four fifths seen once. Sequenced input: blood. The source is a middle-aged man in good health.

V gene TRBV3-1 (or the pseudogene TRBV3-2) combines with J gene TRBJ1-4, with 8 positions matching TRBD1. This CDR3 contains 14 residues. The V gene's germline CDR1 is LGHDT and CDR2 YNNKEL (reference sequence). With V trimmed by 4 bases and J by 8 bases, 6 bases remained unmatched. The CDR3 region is CASSLQGAEEKLFF. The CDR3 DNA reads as TGTGCCAGCAGCCTTCAGGGGGCGGAGGAAAAACTGTTTTTT.

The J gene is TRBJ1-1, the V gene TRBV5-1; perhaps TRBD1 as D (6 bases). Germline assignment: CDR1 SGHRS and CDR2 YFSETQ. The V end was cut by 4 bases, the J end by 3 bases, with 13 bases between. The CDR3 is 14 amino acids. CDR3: CASSAGGAYTEAFF. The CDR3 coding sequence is TGCGCCAGCAGCGCCGGGGGGGCGTACACTGAAGCTTTCTTT.

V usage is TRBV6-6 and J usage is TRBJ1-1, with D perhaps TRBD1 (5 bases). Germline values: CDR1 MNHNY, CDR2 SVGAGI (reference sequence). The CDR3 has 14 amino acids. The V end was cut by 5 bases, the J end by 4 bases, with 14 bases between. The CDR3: CASSPRAAGTEAFF. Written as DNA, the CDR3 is TGTGCCAGCAGTCCCAGGGCCGCAGGCACTGAAGCTTTCTTT.

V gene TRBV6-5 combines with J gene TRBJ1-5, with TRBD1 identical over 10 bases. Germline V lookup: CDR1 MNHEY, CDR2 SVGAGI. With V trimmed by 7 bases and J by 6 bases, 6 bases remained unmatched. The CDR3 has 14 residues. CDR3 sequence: CASKKGQGRQPQHF. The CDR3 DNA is TGTGCCAGCAAGAAGGGACAGGGGCGTCAGCCCCAGCATTTT.

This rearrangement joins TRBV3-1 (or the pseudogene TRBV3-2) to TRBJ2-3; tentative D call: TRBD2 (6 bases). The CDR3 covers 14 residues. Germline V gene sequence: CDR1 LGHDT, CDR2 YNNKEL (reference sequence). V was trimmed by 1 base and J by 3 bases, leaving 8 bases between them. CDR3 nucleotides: TGTGCCAGCAGCCAAGGGGGGACTACAGATACGCAGTATTTT. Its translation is CASSQGGTTDTQYF.

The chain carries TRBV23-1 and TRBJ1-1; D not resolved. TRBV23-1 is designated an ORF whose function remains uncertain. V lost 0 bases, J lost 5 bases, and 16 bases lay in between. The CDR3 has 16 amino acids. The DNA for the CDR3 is TGCGCCAGCAGTCAATCCCGGGCAGGCGGTGTGACTGAAGCTTTCTTT. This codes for CASSQSRAGGVTEAFF.

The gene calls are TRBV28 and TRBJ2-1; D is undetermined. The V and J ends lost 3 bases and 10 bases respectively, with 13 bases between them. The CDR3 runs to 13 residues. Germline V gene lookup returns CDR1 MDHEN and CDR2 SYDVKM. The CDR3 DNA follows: TGTGCCAGCAGTTTTGGGGTACCCAGAGAGCAGTTCTTC. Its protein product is CASSFGVPREQFF.

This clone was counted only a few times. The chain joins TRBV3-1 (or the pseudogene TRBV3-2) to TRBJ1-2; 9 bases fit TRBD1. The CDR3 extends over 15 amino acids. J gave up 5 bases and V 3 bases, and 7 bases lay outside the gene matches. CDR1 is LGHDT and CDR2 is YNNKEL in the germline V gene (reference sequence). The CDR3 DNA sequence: TGTGCCAGCAGCCAGCGGGGACAGGGAATGTATGGCTACACCTTC. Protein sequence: CASSQRGQGMYGYTF.

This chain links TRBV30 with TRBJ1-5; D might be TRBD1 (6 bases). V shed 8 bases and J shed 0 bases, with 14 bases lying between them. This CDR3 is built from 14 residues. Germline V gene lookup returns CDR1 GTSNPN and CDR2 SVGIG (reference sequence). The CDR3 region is CAGRGQNSNQPQHF. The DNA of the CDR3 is TGTGCCGGTCGGGGACAAAATAGCAATCAGCCCCAGCATTTT. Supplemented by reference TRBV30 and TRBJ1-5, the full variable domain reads SQTIHQWPATLVQPVGSPLSLECTVEGTSNPNLYWYRQAAGRGLQLLFYSVGIGQISSEVPQNLSASRPQDRQFILSSKKLLLSDSGFYLCAGRGQNSNQPQHFGDGTRLSIL.

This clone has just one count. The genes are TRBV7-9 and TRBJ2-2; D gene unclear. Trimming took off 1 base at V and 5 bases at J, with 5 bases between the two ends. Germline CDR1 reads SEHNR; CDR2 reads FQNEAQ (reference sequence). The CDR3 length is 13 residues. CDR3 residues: CASSLGRTGELFF. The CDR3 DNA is TGTGCCAGCAGCTTAGGGAGAACCGGGGAGCTGTTTTTT. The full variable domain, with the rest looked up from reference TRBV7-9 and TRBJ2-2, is DTGVSQNPRHKITKRGQNVTFRCDPISEHNRLYWYRQTLGQGPEFLTYFQNEAQLEKSRLLSDRFSAERPKGSFSTLEIQRTEQGDSAMYLCASSLGRTGELFFGEGSRLTVL.

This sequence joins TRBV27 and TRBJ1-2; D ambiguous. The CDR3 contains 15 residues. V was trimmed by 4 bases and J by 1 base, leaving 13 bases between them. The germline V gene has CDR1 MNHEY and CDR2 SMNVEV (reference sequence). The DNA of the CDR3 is TGTGCCAGCAGTTCGACGGGAGGTGGTAACTATGGCTACACCTTC. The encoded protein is CASSSTGGGNYGYTF.

CDR3 nucleotides: TGTGCCAGCTCAACGCGAGAGACCCAGTACTTC. Translating it yields CASSTRETQYF. J is TRBJ2-5 and V is TRBV18; D gene ambiguous. Between the trimmed V and J ends, which lost 5 bases and 4 bases, there was a span of 5 bases. Germline V gene data show CDR1 as KGHSH and CDR2 as LQKENI. The CDR3 has 11 amino acids.

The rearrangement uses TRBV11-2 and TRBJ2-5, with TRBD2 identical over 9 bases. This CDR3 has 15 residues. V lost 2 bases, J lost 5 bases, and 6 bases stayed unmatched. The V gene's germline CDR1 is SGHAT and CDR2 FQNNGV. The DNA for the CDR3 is TGTGCCAGCAGCTTATCCGGGACTAGCTATGAGACCCAGTACTTC. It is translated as CASSLSGTSYETQYF.

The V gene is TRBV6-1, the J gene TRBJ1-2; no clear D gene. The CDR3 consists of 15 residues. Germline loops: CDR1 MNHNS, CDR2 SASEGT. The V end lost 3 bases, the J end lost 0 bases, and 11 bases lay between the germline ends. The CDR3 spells CASSEGFIANYGYTF. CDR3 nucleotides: TGTGCCAGCAGTGAGGGGTTCATAGCTAACTATGGCTACACCTTC.

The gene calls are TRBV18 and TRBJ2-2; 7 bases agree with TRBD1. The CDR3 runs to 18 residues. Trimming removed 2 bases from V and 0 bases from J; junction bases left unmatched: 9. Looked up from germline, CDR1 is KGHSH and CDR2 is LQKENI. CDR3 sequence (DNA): TGTGCCAGCTCACCAACCTCCGGGACAGTCGCGAACACCGGGGAGCTGTTTTTT. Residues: CASSPTSGTVANTGELFF. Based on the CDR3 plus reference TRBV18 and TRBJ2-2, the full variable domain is NAGVMQNPRHLVRRRGQEARLRCSPMKGHSHVYWYRQLPEEGLKFMVYLQKENIIDESGMPKERFSAEFPKEGPSILRIQQVVRGDSAAYFCASSPTSGTVANTGELFFGEGSRLTVL.

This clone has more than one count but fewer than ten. The CDR3 loop reads CASKDWGNYEQYF. The CDR3 DNA reads as TGTGCCAGCAAAGACTGGGGGAACTACGAGCAGTACTTC. This chain connects TRBV2 to TRBJ2-7; the D gene could be TRBD1 or TRBD2 (5 bases each). CDR3 length equals 13 residues. Germline CDR1 and CDR2: SNHLY and FYNNEI. V lost 7 bases and J 3 bases, leaving 13 bases between the germline ends.

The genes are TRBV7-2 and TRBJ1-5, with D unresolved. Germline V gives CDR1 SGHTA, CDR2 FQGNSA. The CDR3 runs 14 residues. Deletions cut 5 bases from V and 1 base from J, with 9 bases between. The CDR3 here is CASSPWTSNQPQHF. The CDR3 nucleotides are TGTGCCAGCAGCCCTTGGACCAGCAATCAGCCCCAGCATTTT. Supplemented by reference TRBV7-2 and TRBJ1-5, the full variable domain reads GAGVSQSPSNKVTEKGKDVELRCDPISGHTALYWYRQSLGQGLEFLIYFQGNSAPDKSGLPSDRFSAERTGGSVSTLTIQRTQQEDSAVYLCASSPWTSNQPQHFGDGTRLSIL.

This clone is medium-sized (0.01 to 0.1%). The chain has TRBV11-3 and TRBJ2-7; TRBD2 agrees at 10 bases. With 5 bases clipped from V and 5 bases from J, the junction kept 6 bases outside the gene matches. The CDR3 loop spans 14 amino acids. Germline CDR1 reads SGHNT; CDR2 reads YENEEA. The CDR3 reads CASSPFSGRDEQYF. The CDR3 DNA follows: TGTGCCAGCAGCCCCTTCAGCGGGAGGGACGAGCAGTACTTC.

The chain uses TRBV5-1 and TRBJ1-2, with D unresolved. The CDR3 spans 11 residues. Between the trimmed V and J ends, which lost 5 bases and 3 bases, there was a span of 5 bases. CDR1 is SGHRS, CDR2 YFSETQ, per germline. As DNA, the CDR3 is TGCGCCAGCAGGGCCGACTATGGCTACACCTTC. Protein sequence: CASRADYGYTF.

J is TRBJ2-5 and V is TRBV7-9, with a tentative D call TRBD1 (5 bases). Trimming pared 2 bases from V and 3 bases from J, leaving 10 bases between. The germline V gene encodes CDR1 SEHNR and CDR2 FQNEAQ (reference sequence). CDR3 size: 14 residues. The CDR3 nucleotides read TGTGCCAGCAGCTTACATCAGGGTAAAGAGACCCAGTACTTC. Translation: CASSLHQGKETQYF.

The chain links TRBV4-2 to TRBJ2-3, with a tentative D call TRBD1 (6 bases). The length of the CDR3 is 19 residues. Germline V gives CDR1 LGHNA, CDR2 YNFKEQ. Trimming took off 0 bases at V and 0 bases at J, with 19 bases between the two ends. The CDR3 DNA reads TGTGCCAGCAGCCAAGATGTTCTTTTGGGGGCCTCTAGCACAGATACGCAGTATTTT. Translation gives CASSQDVLLGASSTDTQYF.

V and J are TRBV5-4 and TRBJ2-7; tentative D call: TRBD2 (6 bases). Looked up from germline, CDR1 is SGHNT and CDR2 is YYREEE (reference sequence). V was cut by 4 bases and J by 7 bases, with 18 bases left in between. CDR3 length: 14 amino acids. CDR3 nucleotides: TGTGCCAGCAGCCCGGGGAGGACTATGGGGGAGCAGTACTTC. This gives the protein CASSPGRTMGEQYF.

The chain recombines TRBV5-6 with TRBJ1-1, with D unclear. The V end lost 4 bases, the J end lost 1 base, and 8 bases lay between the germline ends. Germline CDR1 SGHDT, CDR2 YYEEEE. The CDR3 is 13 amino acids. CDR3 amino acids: CASSADKNTEAFF. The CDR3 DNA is TGTGCCAGCAGCGCAGACAAGAACACTGAAGCTTTCTTT.